Presented here are 19 T cell receptor beta chains from one specimen sequenced in a study of shared clonotypes between healthy human individuals. Only in-frame clones appear in the TCRdb table, and some are missing; sequencing was by immunoSEQ multiplex PCR. Among a few million clones listed, 85% to 95% were seen once. CD45RO-negative cells were positively selected for CCR7, leaving out terminally differentiated effector memory CD45RA+ cells. The material sequenced was naive CD8+ T cells from PBMCs. These receptors were taken from a man between 18 and 29 years old in good health. Some clones in this sample may be carry-over from other donors' samples.

The chain recombines TRBV7-3 with TRBJ2-5, with no clear D. CDR1 is SGHTA and CDR2 is FQGTGA in the germline V gene. CDR3 length: 13 amino acids. V gave up 5 bases and J gave up 4 bases, with 11 bases separating them. The CDR3 loop reads CASSHAMGETQYF. DNA of the CDR3: TGTGCCAGCAGCCACGCAATGGGAGAGACCCAGTACTTC.

The CDR3 DNA sequence: TGTGCCAGCAGCTTAGATCGTCTGGGGGGAACAAGGGATCAGCCCCAGCATTTT. As protein: CASSLDRLGGTRDQPQHF. This sequence joins TRBV11-3 and TRBJ1-5; possibly TRBD1 for D (5 bases). The CDR3 length is 18 residues. In germline, CDR1 is SGHNT, CDR2 YENEEA. V shed 0 bases and J shed 5 bases, with 20 bases lying between them.

The rearrangement uses TRBV19 and TRBJ2-2; 7 bases map to TRBD1. CDR1 is LNHDA and CDR2 is SQIVND in the germline V gene (reference sequence). J lost 6 bases, V lost 5 bases, and 9 bases had no gene match. The CDR3 totals 15 residues. CDR3 loop: CASSSSYRGPGELFF. CDR3 nucleotide sequence: TGTGCCAGTAGTTCTTCCTACAGGGGTCCCGGGGAGCTGTTTTTT.

The CDR3 bases are TGTGCCAGCAGTTTCTCCCTCCCGCAGGCGGATGGAGATACGCAGTATTTT. Translating gives CASSFSLPQADGDTQYF. This chain connects TRBV27 to TRBJ2-3; the D is unclear. V lost 3 bases and J lost 5, with 21 bases in between. Germline V CDR1 and CDR2: MNHEY, SMNVEV (reference sequence). CDR3 size: 17 residues.

This chain links TRBV4-1 with TRBJ1-4; 10 bases fit TRBD1. The length of the CDR3 is 14 residues. CDR1 is MGHRA, CDR2 YSYEKL, per germline. The J segment lost 7 bases and the V segment lost 4 bases, leaving 3 bases of the junction unmatched. Here the CDR3 reads CASSRDRGREKLFF. Here the CDR3 DNA reads TGCGCCAGCAGCCGAGACAGGGGGCGTGAAAAACTGTTTTTT.

V gene TRBV10-2 combines with J gene TRBJ2-3; D unresolved. This CDR3 is built from 15 residues. Germline V lookup: CDR1 WSHSY, CDR2 SAAADI. V lost 7 bases and J 3 bases, leaving 17 bases between the germline ends. The CDR3 is CASKVSEDPTDTQYF. The CDR3 DNA reads as TGCGCCAGCAAGGTCTCGGAAGACCCGACAGATACGCAGTATTTT.

This chain's CDR3 is CASTTFLRSFTDTQYF. The CDR3, as DNA: TGCGCCAGCACCACCTTCCTCCGGAGCTTCACAGATACGCAGTATTTT. V gene TRBV4-1 combines with J gene TRBJ2-3; the D is unclear. Germline assignment: CDR1 MGHRA and CDR2 YSYEKL. V was trimmed by 7 bases and J by 2 bases, leaving 19 bases between them. CDR3 length: 16 residues.

This chain uses TRBV27 with TRBJ2-1; 8 nucleotides agree with TRBD2. V was clipped by 6 bases and J by 13 bases; unmatched bases: 11. The CDR3 is made up of 13 amino acids. Per germline, CDR1 MNHEY and CDR2 SMNVEV (reference sequence). CDR3: CASSRHPGLEQFF. The CDR3 region has the DNA TGTGCCAGCAGCCGACATCCGGGACTAGAACAGTTCTTC.

This chain connects TRBV9 to TRBJ2-1; D is perhaps TRBD1 or TRBD2 (5 bases each). Germline V CDR1 and CDR2: SGDLS, YYNGEE. With 4 bases removed from V and 8 bases from J, the gap between germline ends came to 19 bases. This CDR3 is built from 15 residues. CDR3 bases: TGTGCCAGCAGCTCTCCGGGACCCAAGCCGGATGAGCAGTTCTTC. Its translation is CASSSPGPKPDEQFF.

The CDR3 is CASSLLSIPDTQYF. The CDR3 nucleotides are TGTGCCAGCAGTCTCCTGTCAATCCCAGATACGCAGTATTTT. This chain links TRBV6-5 with TRBJ2-3; D is uncertain. Germline CDR1 is MNHEY and CDR2 is SVGAGI. The V end was cut by 5 bases, the J end by 4 bases, with 13 bases between. The CDR3 runs to 14 residues.

This clone has a single count. This rearrangement joins TRBV27 to TRBJ2-1; D is unresolved. CDR1 is MNHEY, CDR2 SMNVEV, per germline (reference sequence). This CDR3 comprises 13 residues. V lost 0 bases to trimming and J lost 9 bases, with 9 bases between them. The CDR3 DNA sequence: TGTGCCAGCAGTTTATCCCGTTCGAGTGAGCAGTTCTTC. Residues: CASSLSRSSEQFF.

As DNA, the CDR3 is TGTGCCAGCAGAATAGGAGGAACTGAGCAGTTCTTC. Translated: CASRIGGTEQFF. The V and J genes are TRBV11-2 and TRBJ2-1, with D maybe TRBD2 (5 bases). The CDR3 sequence is 12 residues long. CDR1 and CDR2 (germline): SGHAT, FQNNGV. Trimming cost V 6 bases and J 9 bases, with 12 bases left between them.

Comments on this clone: This sample includes further DNA sequences coding for the same CDR3. This chain uses TRBV11-2 with TRBJ1-2; D might be TRBD1 (6 bases). Germline V lookup: CDR1 SGHAT, CDR2 FQNNGV. Trimming pared 5 bases from V and 2 bases from J, leaving 12 bases between. This CDR3 contains 14 residues. CDR3: CASSLGGLNYGYTF. In DNA form, the CDR3 reads TGTGCCAGCAGCCTAGGGGGTCTGAACTATGGCTACACCTTC.

CDR3 nucleotides: TGTGCCAGCACCCCCTGGGGGGCAGCGTTTGTTTCGGGTGACTATGGCTACACCTTC. This encodes CASTPWGAAFVSGDYGYTF. The V call is TRBV9, the J call TRBJ1-2; maybe TRBD1 (6 bases). Per germline, CDR1 SGDLS and CDR2 YYNGEE. This CDR3 is 19 amino acids long. Deletions cut 6 bases from V and 3 bases from J, with 30 bases between.

In its sample, this clone was seen a few times. The rearrangement joins TRBV10-1 to TRBJ2-7; perhaps TRBD2 as D (5 bases). The germline V gene has CDR1 WNHNN and CDR2 SYGVQD (reference sequence). Trimming stripped 2 bases from V and 7 bases from J, with 12 bases between. This CDR3 has 13 amino acids. CDR3 sequence: CASSEVRSGEQYF. CDR3 coding DNA: TGCGCCAGCAGTGAGGTCAGGTCGGGAGAGCAGTACTTC.

The rearrangement links TRBV27 to TRBJ2-3; D ambiguous. Looked up from germline, CDR1 is MNHEY and CDR2 is SMNVEV (reference sequence). V was cut by 4 bases and J by 0 bases, with 8 bases left in between. CDR3 size: 14 residues. As DNA, the CDR3 is TGTGCCAGCAGTTGGCTAAGTAGCACAGATACGCAGTATTTT. Protein sequence: CASSWLSSTDTQYF.

The V and J genes are TRBV28 and TRBJ1-1; D unresolved. CDR3 length: 16 amino acids. Germline values: CDR1 MDHEN, CDR2 SYDVKM. The V end was cut by 2 bases, the J end by 0 bases, with 13 bases between. The CDR3 DNA follows: TGTGCCAGCAGTTTAGGGTTCGGGAAATTGAACACTGAAGCTTTCTTT. This gives the protein CASSLGFGKLNTEAFF.

This clone was detected only once. The gene calls are TRBV13 and TRBJ1-2; tentative D call: TRBD1 (5 bases). Trimming pared 0 bases from V and 6 bases from J, leaving 17 bases between. Germline V gene sequence: CDR1 PRHDT, CDR2 FYEKMQ (reference sequence). CDR3 size: 16 residues. Written as DNA, the CDR3 is TGTGCCAGCAGCTTAGGTGGGCAGGGAACTGTTGATGGCTACACCTTC. Translating gives CASSLGGQGTVDGYTF.

This chain joins TRBV7-9 and TRBJ1-1; 7 nucleotides line up with TRBD1. With 5 bases clipped from V and 1 base from J, the junction kept 7 bases outside the gene matches. The germline gives CDR1 SEHNR, CDR2 FQNEAQ (reference sequence). The CDR3 is made up of 15 amino acids. CDR3 in DNA: TGTGCCAGCAGCAAAAGGGACAGAGAGAACACTGAAGCTTTCTTT. This gives the protein CASSKRDRENTEAFF.